The 29 T cell receptor beta chains given below trace back to one sample, sequenced in a study of chemoradiotherapy in HPV16-positive cancers. Only in-frame clones appear in the TCRdb table, and some are missing; sequencing was by immunoSEQ multiplex PCR. The sample comprises about 16,000 clones, about 73% of which are singletons, and roughly 8% rests with the top ten. The specimen was tumor tissue, collected from a patient who underwent chemoradiotherapy. These receptors all come from a human donor with HPV-associated anogenital cancer.

The chain has TRBV6-5 and TRBJ1-4; possible D gene TRBD1, 5 bases. V was trimmed by 6 bases and J by 8 bases, leaving 16 bases between them. The CDR3 is made up of 14 amino acids. The germline V gene encodes CDR1 MNHEY and CDR2 SVGAGI. DNA for the CDR3: TGTGCCAGCAGCATCATACCAAAGGGGGAAAAACTGTTTTTT. Protein sequence: CASSIIPKGEKLFF.

This clone showed up just once. The chain links TRBV15 to TRBJ2-3; 7 bases fit TRBD1. CDR1 is LNHNV and CDR2 is YYDKDF in the germline V gene (reference sequence). This CDR3 contains 15 residues. Germline trimming cut 0 bases from V and 5 bases from J; bases unmatched to any gene: 5. The CDR3 bases are TGTGCCACCAGCAGAGAGGCGACAGGGATAGATACGCAGTATTTT. Its protein product is CATSREATGIDTQYF.

The chain uses TRBV6-1 and TRBJ1-1; 10 bases agree with TRBD1. The CDR3 extends over 14 amino acids. CDR1 MNHNS and CDR2 SASEGT come from the germline V gene. V trimming: 6 bases; J trimming: 8 bases; junction bases outside the gene matches: 9. The CDR3 DNA reads as TGTGCCAGCAGCTTGGGACAGGGGAGAACCGAAGCTTTCTTT. Its translation is CASSLGQGRTEAFF.

The rearrangement uses TRBV18 and TRBJ2-7, with 8 bases lining up with TRBD2. The J segment lost 6 bases and the V segment lost 6 bases, leaving 10 bases of the junction unmatched. CDR1 and CDR2 from the germline V gene are KGHSH and LQKENI. The length of the CDR3 is 14 residues. CDR3 nucleotides: TGTGCCAGCTCCGGCTTGACGGGAGGGCGCGAGCAGTACTTC. Translated: CASSGLTGGREQYF.

The count of this clone is one. The chain is built from TRBV10-3 and TRBJ1-1; TRBD1 matches at 7 bases. This CDR3 contains 14 residues. V lost 4 bases, J lost 3 bases, and 5 bases stayed unmatched. CDR1 and CDR2 (germline): ENHRY, SYGVKD. CDR3 in DNA: TGTGCCATCAGTGGGCGACAGGGAGACACTGAAGCTTTCTTT. Translating it yields CAISGRQGDTEAFF.

This clone was seen just once. This chain links TRBV6-6 with TRBJ2-2, with D tentatively TRBD1 or TRBD2 (5 bases each). This CDR3 comprises 13 residues. Germline assignment: CDR1 MNHNY and CDR2 SVGAGI (reference sequence). Trimming removed 10 bases at V and 3 bases at J, with 12 bases between. The CDR3 nucleotides are TGTGCCATCGGGGACCCTTACACCGGGGAGCTGTTTTTT. It translates to CAIGDPYTGELFF.

The chain has TRBV7-2 and TRBJ2-5; maybe TRBD2 (6 bases). With 1 base removed from V and 5 bases from J, the gap between germline ends came to 11 bases. Germline loops: CDR1 SGHTA, CDR2 FQGNSA. The CDR3 loop spans 14 amino acids. The CDR3 DNA reads as TGTGCCAGCAGCTTAGTGGCGGGGACCGAGACCCAGTACTTC. It translates to CASSLVAGTETQYF.

The rearrangement links TRBV29-1 to TRBJ2-3, with D unresolved. Looked up from germline, CDR1 is SQVTM and CDR2 is ANQGSEA. The V gene lost 2 bases and the J gene lost 2 bases, with 5 bases spanning the gap. This CDR3 comprises 12 residues. The CDR3 nucleotides read TGCAGCGTTGAAACATTCACAGATACGCAGTATTTT. Residues: CSVETFTDTQYF.

This rearrangement joins TRBV5-5 to TRBJ2-1, with D possibly TRBD1 on 6 matching bases. Trimming removed 0 bases from V and 2 bases from J, with 9 bases in between. Germline V lookup: CDR1 SGHKS, CDR2 YYEKEE (reference sequence). This CDR3 is 15 amino acids long. CDR3 residues: CASSLDRDTYNEQFF. CDR3 bases: TGTGCCAGCAGCTTGGACAGGGACACCTACAATGAGCAGTTCTTC.

The chain joins TRBV5-6 to TRBJ1-2; D gene ambiguous. Trimming removed 4 bases at V and 8 bases at J, with 12 bases between. CDR3 length: 12 amino acids. CDR1 is SGHDT, CDR2 YYEEEE, per germline. CDR3 sequence reads: CASSPVDRGYTF. The DNA of the CDR3 is TGTGCCAGCAGCCCGGTCGACCGAGGCTACACCTTC.

The chain recombines TRBV11-2 with TRBJ2-7, with TRBD2 identical over 8 bases. Losses at the gene ends were 0 bases for V and 2 bases for J; bases not matched to a gene: 6. This CDR3 has 16 amino acids. CDR1 and CDR2 from the germline V gene are SGHAT and FQNNGV. This chain's CDR3 is CASSLESSGRPYEQYF. For the CDR3, the DNA is TGTGCCAGCAGCTTAGAGTCTAGCGGGCGACCCTACGAGCAGTACTTC.

By its share, this clone is large. The genes are TRBV5-1 and TRBJ2-3, with D unresolved. V gave up 4 bases and J gave up 0 bases, with 9 bases separating them. Looked up from germline, CDR1 is SGHRS and CDR2 is YFSETQ. CDR3 size: 14 residues. CDR3 sequence reads: CASSPAQSTDTQYF. The CDR3 coding sequence is TGCGCCAGCAGCCCAGCCCAGAGCACAGATACGCAGTATTTT.

V and J are TRBV7-1 and TRBJ2-1; TRBD2 aligns across 8 bases. TRBV7-1 is sorted into the ORF group, with uncertain function. The CDR3 has 15 amino acids. J was trimmed by 7 bases and V by 4 bases; bases with no gene match: 9. The CDR3 coding sequence is TGTGCCAGCAGCTTAGCGGTGGGACTAGTAAATGAGCAGTTCTTC. Its translation: CASSLAVGLVNEQFF.

The DNA for the CDR3 is TGTGCCAGCAGCCACCCCCTCGGGACAGGGGACGAAAAACTGTTTTTT. This sequence encodes CASSHPLGTGDEKLFF. This rearrangement joins TRBV7-9 to TRBJ1-4, with 10 positions matching TRBD1. Germline values: CDR1 SEHNR, CDR2 FQNEAQ (reference sequence). The CDR3 has 16 residues. V was pared by 5 bases and J by 8 bases, with 11 bases of the junction left unmatched.

The V and J genes are TRBV6-1 and TRBJ2-7; perhaps TRBD1 as D (5 bases). Per germline, CDR1 MNHNS and CDR2 SASEGT. This CDR3 contains 15 residues. V was cut by 5 bases and J by 3 bases, with 17 bases left in between. CDR3: CASSIQWTQNYEQYF. CDR3 nucleotides: TGTGCCAGCAGTATACAGTGGACACAGAACTACGAGCAGTACTTC.

The rearrangement joins TRBV6-1 to TRBJ2-1, with 7 bases fitting TRBD1. This CDR3 is built from 14 residues. Per the germline V gene, CDR1 is MNHNS and CDR2 is SASEGT. The trim removed 4 bases at V and 3 bases at J, leaving 3 bases unmatched. The CDR3 loop is CASSAQGDYNEQFF. CDR3 bases: TGTGCCAGCAGTGCCCAGGGGGACTACAATGAGCAGTTCTTC.

The chain employs TRBV2 and TRBJ2-1; D is undetermined. Germline V gene sequence: CDR1 SNHLY, CDR2 FYNNEI. The ends were cut back, 6 bases at V and 1 base at J, with 7 bases in the middle. This CDR3 has 13 amino acids. The CDR3 loop reads CASRTVSYNEQFF. The CDR3 coding sequence is TGTGCCAGCAGGACGGTGTCCTACAATGAGCAGTTCTTC.

V usage is TRBV5-1 and J usage is TRBJ1-2; D is unclear. V was clipped by 0 bases and J by 4 bases, with 10 bases between them. Germline CDR1 is SGHRS and CDR2 is YFSETQ. This CDR3 is 14 amino acids long. In nucleotides, the CDR3 is TGCGCCAGCAGCTTGGACGGCAGCCTCTATGGCTACACCTTC. It translates to CASSLDGSLYGYTF.

V and J are TRBV6-5 and TRBJ1-6, with TRBD1 as a possible D gene (6 bases). There are 13 residues in the CDR3. V lost 6 bases to trimming and J lost 6 bases, with 9 bases between them. Germline loops: CDR1 MNHEY, CDR2 SVGAGI. DNA of the CDR3: TGTGCCAGCAGGATGGACAGTAATTCACCCCTCCACTTT. Its translation is CASRMDSNSPLHF.

The chain links TRBV5-1 to TRBJ1-2; unclear D gene. Per the germline V gene, CDR1 is SGHRS and CDR2 is YFSETQ. This CDR3 contains 14 residues. Trimming took off 5 bases at V and 0 bases at J, with 11 bases between the two ends. The CDR3 DNA sequence: TGCGCCAGCAGTTTCGAAAGCCCTAACTATGGCTACACCTTC. As protein: CASSFESPNYGYTF.

This rearrangement joins TRBV6-1 to TRBJ2-3; D is tentatively TRBD1 or TRBD2 (5 bases each). Trimming took off 6 bases at V and 6 bases at J, with 16 bases between the two ends. There are 14 residues in the CDR3. Germline values: CDR1 MNHNS, CDR2 SASEGT. The CDR3 region has the DNA TGTGCCAGCAGCGGGGATAGGGGTTCCGATACGCAGTATTTT. This translates into CASSGDRGSDTQYF.

Written as DNA, the CDR3 is TGTGCCTGGAGGCCGTACATTAGGGGCACTGAAGCTTTCTTT. Translation gives CAWRPYIRGTEAFF. The chain uses TRBV30 and TRBJ1-1, with D perhaps matching TRBD1 (5 bases). The length of the CDR3 is 14 residues. Germline values: CDR1 GTSNPN, CDR2 SVGIG (reference sequence). The germline V and J ends were trimmed by 3 bases and 4 bases, with 15 bases remaining between them.

The chain is built from TRBV27 and TRBJ2-6, with D possibly TRBD1 on 5 matching bases. CDR3 length equals 16 residues. The germline V gene has CDR1 MNHEY and CDR2 SMNVEV (reference sequence). V was shortened by 7 bases and J by 2 bases, with 15 bases between the two germline ends. The chain's CDR3 is CASTPRVVTGANVLTF. CDR3 nucleotides: TGTGCCAGCACCCCCAGGGTAGTAACTGGGGCCAACGTCCTGACTTTC.

The chain is built from TRBV5-1 and TRBJ2-7; D may be TRBD1 (5 bases). Trimming stripped 0 bases from V and 5 bases from J, with 15 bases between. The CDR3 loop spans 15 amino acids. Per germline, CDR1 SGHRS and CDR2 YFSETQ. CDR3 loop: CASSLASGSLNEQYF. The CDR3 DNA is TGCGCCAGCAGCTTGGCCTCAGGGTCATTGAACGAGCAGTACTTC.

DNA of the CDR3: TGTGCCAGCTCAGCGGGGACAGCTATCACCAGCGGCTACACCTTC. It encodes CASSAGTAITSGYTF. The V gene is TRBV18, the J gene TRBJ1-2; TRBD1 aligns across 7 bases. This CDR3 region has 15 residues. The trim removed 5 bases at V and 8 bases at J, leaving 14 bases unmatched. Germline CDR1 is KGHSH and CDR2 is LQKENI.

This chain joins TRBV7-9 and TRBJ2-1, with D perhaps matching TRBD2 (5 bases). With 0 bases removed from V and 7 bases from J, the gap between germline ends came to 13 bases. Looked up from germline, CDR1 is SEHNR and CDR2 is FQNEAQ (reference sequence). The CDR3 has 15 amino acids. CDR3 nucleotide sequence: TGTGCCAGCAGCTTAGCGCCCCCAGAGGGAAATGAGCAGTTCTTC. It codes for CASSLAPPEGNEQFF.

A few counts support this clone. V and J are TRBV19 and TRBJ1-2; TRBD1 might be the D (5 bases). CDR1 and CDR2 (germline): LNHDA, SQIVND (reference sequence). This CDR3 is built from 13 residues. The V end was cut by 7 bases, the J end by 2 bases, with 11 bases between. The CDR3 nucleotides are TGTGCCAGTACCGGGGGACGGAACTATGGCTACACCTTC. Translated: CASTGGRNYGYTF.

V is TRBV7-3 and J is TRBJ2-2; no clear D gene. V lost 4 bases and J lost 7, with 7 bases in between. CDR3 length equals 12 residues. From germline, CDR1 is SGHTA and CDR2 FQGTGA. CDR3 region: CASSSPSGELFF. DNA for the CDR3: TGTGCCAGCAGCTCTCCTAGCGGGGAGCTGTTTTTT.

The chain couples TRBV6-5 to TRBJ2-3; D is perhaps TRBD2 (5 bases). Trimming removed 0 bases at V and 3 bases at J, with 13 bases between. The germline gives CDR1 MNHEY, CDR2 SVGAGI. The CDR3 consists of 16 residues. CDR3 nucleotides: TGTGCCAGCAGTTACTCGAGGCGGGCCCAGACAGATACGCAGTATTTT. Translation gives CASSYSRRAQTDTQYF.